The following is a T cell receptor (beta chain) sequence with its context. Its target is unknown. Since a much larger clone is just one base distant, this may be a read error. V lost 7 bases to trimming and J lost 5 bases, with 8 bases between them. The CDR3 sequence is 12 residues long. TCRdb ran MiXCR on the 5' RACE reads and lists one entry per CDR3 protein. The sample shows some 110,000 distinct CDR3 sequences, more than 5.5% of them seen only once. This entry is derived from a study of T cells after yellow fever vaccination. Study overall: The authors prepared low-cell-number fractions using SMART-Seq v4 Ultra Low Input.

Study findings and constraints: The secondary T-cell response peaked on day 5, not day 15, but was weaker. A large majority of primary-vaccination clones showed up again after the booster (just under 97% CD4, 85% to 90% CD8).

V usage is TRBV12-3 or TRBV12-4 and J usage is TRBJ2-2, with a possible D match to TRBD1 (5 bases). Sequencing was performed on CD4+ T cells sorted from PBMCs, taken around 45 days after the first yellow fever vaccination. The origin of this receptor is a man aged 18 to 30 who received the YFV17D yellow fever vaccine. CDR3 amino acids: CASKTETGELFF. The CDR3 DNA is TGTGCCAGCAAGACAGAGACCGGGGAGCTGTTTTTT.